This TCR beta chain was retrieved from a study of blood T cell repertoires in COVID-19. Study as a whole: COVID-19 samples, acute and convalescent, were from the United States, Italy and Spain. Sources were T cells, B-cell-depleted T cells, or PBMCs; the material itself was cDNA or gDNA.

In the original analysis: Using reference gene primer amplification, nucleated cell counts were estimated. TCRdb's copy holds only in-frame clones and misses some; the assay was immunoSEQ multiplex PCR. V, J and clone size were drawn from that table, and D and trimming were deduced from the DNA. The sample contains 100,000 or so clones, around 87% of which appear only once. The V and J ends lost 7 bases and 8 bases respectively, with 10 bases between them. The CDR3 is 12 amino acids. Germline V gene data show CDR1 as SGHRS and CDR2 as YFSETQ. Material: peripheral blood. This sequence originates from a woman aged 30 to 39 with acute or convalescent COVID-19. The chain uses TRBV5-1 and TRBJ1-6; D perhaps matches TRBD1 (6 bases). The CDR3 nucleotides are TGCGCCAGCCGGGGGGCTTATTCACCCCTCCACTTT. As protein: CASRGAYSPLHF.